The subject of this entry is one T cell receptor (beta chain). Its antigen is not identified. The data were obtained in a study of T cells expressing NK-cell markers. Study as a whole: Sorted CD3+CD56+NKG2C+, CD3+CD56+NKG2C- and CD3+CD56-NKG2C+ T cells supplied TCR beta repertoires.

In germline, CDR1 is SNHLY, CDR2 FYNNEI. This CDR3 is built from 13 residues. The study's findings and limits: For a handful of donors, these clonotypes were likewise the leading ones in the CD3+CD56-NKG2C+ fraction.

For TCR beta, cDNA was produced by 5'RACE template switching with UMIs. TCRdb re-called the 5' RACE reads and gives one entry per CDR3 protein, without DNA. The listing records roughly 450,000 distinct CDR3 sequences. The receptor comes from a woman aged 50 to 60 in good health. The V and J genes are TRBV2 and TRBJ2-1; as DNA is missing, the TRBD1 call by TCRdb cannot be tested. The sequenced material came from blood T cells: a sorted CD56 or NKG2C T cell subset, CD4+ or CD8+ T cells, or bulk PBMC T cells (not recorded which). This CDR3 is CATSRDSPNEQFF.